This record covers a single TCR beta chain. Its antigen is not known. The data originate from a study of T cell responses to AZD1222 COVID-19 vaccine. Study-level points and caveats: Females outnumbered males among donors, who were mostly white British; clonal diversity was possibly underestimated. Repertoires were sampled only after the peak T cell response. Baseline seropositives among AZD1222 recipients totaled only 5 or 6.

The CDR3 runs to 14 residues. Germline CDR1 and CDR2: MNHEY and SMNVEV (reference sequence). Trimming stripped 1 base from V and 3 bases from J, with 9 bases between. The data were produced by immunoSEQ multiplex PCR, yet TCRdb's version contains in-frame clones alone and is incomplete. The table lists approximately 110,000 clones, approximately 90% of them singletons. The specimen was peripheral blood, collected on day 0 of AZD1222 vaccination. The J gene is TRBJ1-2, the V gene TRBV27, with D possibly TRBD1 on 6 matching bases. This receptor was identified in an adult in good health. The DNA for the CDR3 is TGTGCCAGCAGTTTATTGGGGGCAGACTATGGCTACACCTTC. Translated, it gives CASSLLGADYGYTF.